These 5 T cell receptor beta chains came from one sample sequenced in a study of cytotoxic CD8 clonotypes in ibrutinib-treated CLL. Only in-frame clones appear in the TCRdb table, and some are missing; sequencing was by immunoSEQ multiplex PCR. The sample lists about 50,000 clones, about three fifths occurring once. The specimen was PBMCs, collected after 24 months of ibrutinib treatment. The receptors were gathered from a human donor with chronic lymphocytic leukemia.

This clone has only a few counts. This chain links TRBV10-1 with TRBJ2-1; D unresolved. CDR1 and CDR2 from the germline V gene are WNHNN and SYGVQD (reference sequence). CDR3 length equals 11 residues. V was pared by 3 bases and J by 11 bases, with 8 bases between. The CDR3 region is CASSEAGQQFF. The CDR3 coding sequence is TGCGCCAGCAGTGAAGCCGGACAGCAGTTCTTC.

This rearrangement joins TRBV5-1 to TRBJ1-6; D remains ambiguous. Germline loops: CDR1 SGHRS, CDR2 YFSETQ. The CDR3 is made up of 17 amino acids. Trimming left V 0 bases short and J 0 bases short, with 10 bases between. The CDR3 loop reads CASSLAGGTSYNSPLHF. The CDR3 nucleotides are TGCGCCAGCAGCTTGGCCGGCGGAACCTCCTATAATTCACCCCTCCACTTT.

The CDR3 DNA reads as TGTGCCAGCAGCTTTTGGACACCTCCCTCCTACGAGCAGTACTTC. Encoded protein: CASSFWTPPSYEQYF. The chain couples TRBV7-9 to TRBJ2-7; possibly TRBD1 for D (5 bases). The CDR3 spans 15 residues. V dropped 3 bases and J dropped 0 bases, with 12 bases sitting between them. Germline V CDR1 and CDR2: SEHNR, FQNEAQ (reference sequence).

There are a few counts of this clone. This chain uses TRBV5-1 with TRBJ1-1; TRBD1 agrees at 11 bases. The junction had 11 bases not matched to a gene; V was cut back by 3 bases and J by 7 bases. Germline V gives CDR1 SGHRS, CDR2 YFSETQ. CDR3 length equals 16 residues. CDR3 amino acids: CASSWTGGGGDGEAFF. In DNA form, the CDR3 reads TGCGCCAGCAGCTGGACAGGGGGCGGAGGGGACGGTGAAGCTTTCTTT.

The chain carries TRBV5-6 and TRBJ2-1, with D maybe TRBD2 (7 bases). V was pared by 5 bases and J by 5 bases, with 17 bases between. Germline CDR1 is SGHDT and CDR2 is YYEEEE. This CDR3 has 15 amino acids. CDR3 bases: TGTGCCAGCAGGTCGGCGGGGGCCCAAGACAATGAGCAGTTCTTC. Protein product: CASRSAGAQDNEQFF. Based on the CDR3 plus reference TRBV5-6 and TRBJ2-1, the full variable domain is DAGVTQSPTHLIKTRGQQVTLRCSPKSGHDTVSWYQQALGQGPQFIFQYYEEEERQRGNFPDRFSGHQFPNYSSELNVNALLLGDSALYLCASRSAGAQDNEQFFGPGTRLTVL.